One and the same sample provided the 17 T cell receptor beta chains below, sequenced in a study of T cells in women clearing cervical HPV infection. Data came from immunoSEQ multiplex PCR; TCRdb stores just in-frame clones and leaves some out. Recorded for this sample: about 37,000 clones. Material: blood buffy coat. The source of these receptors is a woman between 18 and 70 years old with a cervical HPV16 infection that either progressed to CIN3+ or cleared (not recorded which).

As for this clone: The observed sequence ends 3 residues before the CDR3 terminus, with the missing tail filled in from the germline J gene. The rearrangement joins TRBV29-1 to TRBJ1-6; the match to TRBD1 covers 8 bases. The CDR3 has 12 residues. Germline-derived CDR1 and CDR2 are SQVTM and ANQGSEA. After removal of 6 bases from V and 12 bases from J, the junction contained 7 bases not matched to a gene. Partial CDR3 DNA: TGCAGCGTCGGGGAACAGGGGGAACCC. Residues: CSVGEQGEP. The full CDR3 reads CSVGEQGEPLHF. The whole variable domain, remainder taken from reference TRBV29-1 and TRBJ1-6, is SAVISQKPSRDICQRGTSLTIQCQVDSQVTMMFWYRQQPGQSLTLIATANQGSEATYESGFVIDKFPISRPNLTFSTLTVSNMSPEDSSIYLCSVGEQGEPLHFGNGTRLTVT.

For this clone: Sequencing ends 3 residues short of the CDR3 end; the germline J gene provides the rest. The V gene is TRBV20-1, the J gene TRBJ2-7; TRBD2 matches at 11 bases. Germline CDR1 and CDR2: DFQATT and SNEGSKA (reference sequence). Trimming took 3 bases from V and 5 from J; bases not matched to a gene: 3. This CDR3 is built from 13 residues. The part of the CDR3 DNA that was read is TGCAGTGCTAGTAGCGGGAGGGAAAACGAG. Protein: CSASSGRENE. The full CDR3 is CSASSGRENEQYF.

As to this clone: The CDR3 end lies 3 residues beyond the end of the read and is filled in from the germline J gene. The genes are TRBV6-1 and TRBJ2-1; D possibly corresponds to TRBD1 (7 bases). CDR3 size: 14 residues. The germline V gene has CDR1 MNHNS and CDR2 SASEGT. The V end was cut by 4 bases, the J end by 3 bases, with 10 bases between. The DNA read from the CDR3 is TGTGCCAGCAGTGTGCGGGACAGCTACAATGAG. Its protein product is CASSVRDSYNE. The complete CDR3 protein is CASSVRDSYNEQFF.

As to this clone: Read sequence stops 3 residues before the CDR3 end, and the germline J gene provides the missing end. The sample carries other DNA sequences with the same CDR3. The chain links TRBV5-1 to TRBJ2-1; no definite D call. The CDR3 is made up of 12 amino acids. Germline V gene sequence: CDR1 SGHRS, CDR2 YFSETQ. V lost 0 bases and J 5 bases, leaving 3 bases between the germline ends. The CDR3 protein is CASSLDNNEQFF. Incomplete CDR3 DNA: TGCGCCAGCAGCTTGGACAACAATGAG.

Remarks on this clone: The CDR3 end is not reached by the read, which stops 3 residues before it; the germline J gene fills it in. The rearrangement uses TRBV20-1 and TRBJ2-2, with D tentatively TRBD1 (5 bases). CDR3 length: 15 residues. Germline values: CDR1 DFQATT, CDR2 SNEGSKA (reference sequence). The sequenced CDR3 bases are TGCAGTGCTAGTCAGGGAAGCTCCTATAATTCACCG. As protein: CSASQGSSYNSP. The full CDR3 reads CSASQGSSYNSPLFF.

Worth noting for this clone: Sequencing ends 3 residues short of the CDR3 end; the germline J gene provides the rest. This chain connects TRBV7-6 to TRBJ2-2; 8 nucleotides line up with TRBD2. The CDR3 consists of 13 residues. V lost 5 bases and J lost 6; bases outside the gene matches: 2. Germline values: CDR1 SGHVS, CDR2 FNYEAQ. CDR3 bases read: TGTGCCAGCAGCGCCGGGGGGGCCGGGGAG. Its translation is CASSAGGAGE. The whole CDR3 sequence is CASSAGGAGELFF.

The chain's CDR3 is CASSEVQGEKLFF. CDR3 DNA, as far as it was read: TGTGCCAGCAGTGAAGTACAGGGGGAAAAG. The chain has TRBV6-1 and TRBJ2-2; 8 bases map to TRBD1. The read ends 3 residues before the CDR3 terminus; that terminus is restored from the germline J gene. This CDR3 comprises 13 residues. Germline CDR1 MNHNS, CDR2 SASEGT.

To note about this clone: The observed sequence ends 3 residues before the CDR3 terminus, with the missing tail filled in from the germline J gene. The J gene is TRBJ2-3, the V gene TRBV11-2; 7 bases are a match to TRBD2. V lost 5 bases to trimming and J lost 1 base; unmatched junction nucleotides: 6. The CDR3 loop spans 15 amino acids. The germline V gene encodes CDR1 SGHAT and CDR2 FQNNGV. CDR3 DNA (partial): TGTGCCAGCAGCCCCGGGGGGTCGCGCACAGATACG. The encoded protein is CASSPGGSRTDT. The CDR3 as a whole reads CASSPGGSRTDTQYF.

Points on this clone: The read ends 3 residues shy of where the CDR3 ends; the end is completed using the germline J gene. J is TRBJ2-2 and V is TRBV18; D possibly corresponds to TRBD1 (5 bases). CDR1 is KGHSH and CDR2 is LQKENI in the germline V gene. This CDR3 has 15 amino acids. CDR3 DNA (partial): TGTGCCAGCTCACTCCAGGAAGGGGTACGATCACCG. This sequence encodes CASSLQEGVRSP. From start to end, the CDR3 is CASSLQEGVRSPLFF.

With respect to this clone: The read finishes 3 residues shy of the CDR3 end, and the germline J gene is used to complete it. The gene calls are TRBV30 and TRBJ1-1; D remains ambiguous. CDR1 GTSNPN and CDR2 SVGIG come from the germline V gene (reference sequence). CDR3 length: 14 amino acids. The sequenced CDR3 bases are TGTGCCTGTGGACTAGCCCCTAACACAGATACA. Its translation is CACGLAPNTDT. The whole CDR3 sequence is CACGLAPNTDTAFF. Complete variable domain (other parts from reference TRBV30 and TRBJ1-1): SQTIHQWPATLVQPVGSPLSLECTVEGTSNPNLYWYRQAAGRGLQLLFYSVGIGQISSEVPQNLSASRPQDRQFILSSKKLLLSDSGFYLCACGLAPNTDTAFFGQGTRLTVV.

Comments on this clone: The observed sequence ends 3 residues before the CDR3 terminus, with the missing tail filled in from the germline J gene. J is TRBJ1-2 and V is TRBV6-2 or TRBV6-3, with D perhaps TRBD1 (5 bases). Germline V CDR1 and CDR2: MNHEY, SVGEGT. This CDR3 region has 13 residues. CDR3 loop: CASSPRTKSPYTF. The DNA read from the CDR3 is TGTGCCAGCAGTCCTCGGACAAAAAGCCCT.

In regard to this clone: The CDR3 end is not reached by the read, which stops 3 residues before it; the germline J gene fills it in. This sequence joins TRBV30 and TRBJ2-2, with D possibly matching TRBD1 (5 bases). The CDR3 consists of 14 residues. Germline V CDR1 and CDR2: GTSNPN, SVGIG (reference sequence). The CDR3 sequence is CAWKGLGSNEKLFF. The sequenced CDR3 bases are TGTGCCTGGAAGGGGCTTGGGTCTAATGAAAAG.

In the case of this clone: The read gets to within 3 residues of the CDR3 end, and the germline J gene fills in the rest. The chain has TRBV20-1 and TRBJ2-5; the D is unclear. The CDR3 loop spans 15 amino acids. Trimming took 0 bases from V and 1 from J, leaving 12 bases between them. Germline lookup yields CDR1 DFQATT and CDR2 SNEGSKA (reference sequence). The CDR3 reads CSARDVPSFQETQYF. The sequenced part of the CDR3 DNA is TGCAGTGCTAGAGATGTTCCCTCCTTCCAAGAGACC.

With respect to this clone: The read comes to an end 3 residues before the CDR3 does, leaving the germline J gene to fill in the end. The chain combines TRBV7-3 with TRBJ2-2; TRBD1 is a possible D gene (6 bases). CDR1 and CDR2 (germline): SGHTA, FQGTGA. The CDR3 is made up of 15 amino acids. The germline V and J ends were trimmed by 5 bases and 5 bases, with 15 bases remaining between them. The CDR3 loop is CASSPTGQGTGELFF. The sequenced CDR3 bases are TGTGCCAGCAGCCCAACCGGGCAGGGGACCGGGGAG.

CDR3 DNA (partial): TGTGCCAGCAGCTCACCCACTAGCGGGAGTAGGGCAGATACG. Residues: CASSSPTSGSRADT. The complete CDR3 protein is CASSSPTSGSRADTQYF. The chain uses TRBV7-3 and TRBJ2-3; TRBD2 aligns across 11 bases. From the germline J gene comes the end of the CDR3, since the read stops 3 residues before it. CDR1 is SGHTA and CDR2 is FQGTGA in the germline V gene. V shed 4 bases and J 4 bases; nucleotides not matched to a gene: 10. The CDR3 is made up of 17 amino acids.

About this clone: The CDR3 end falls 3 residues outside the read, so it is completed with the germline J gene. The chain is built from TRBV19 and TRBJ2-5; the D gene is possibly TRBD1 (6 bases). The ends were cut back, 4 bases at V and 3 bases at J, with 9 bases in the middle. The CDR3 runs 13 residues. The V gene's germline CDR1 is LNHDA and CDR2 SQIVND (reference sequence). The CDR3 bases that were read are TGTGCCAGTAGTACTCGGACAGAAGAGACC. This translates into CASSTRTEET. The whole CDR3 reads CASSTRTEETQYF.

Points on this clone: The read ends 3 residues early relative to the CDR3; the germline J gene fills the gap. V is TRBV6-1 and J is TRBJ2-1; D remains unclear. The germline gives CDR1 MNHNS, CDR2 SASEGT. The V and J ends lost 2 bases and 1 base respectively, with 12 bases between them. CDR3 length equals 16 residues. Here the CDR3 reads CASSERLGSSYNEQFF. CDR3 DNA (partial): TGTGCCAGCAGTGAAAGGTTGGGCAGTTCCTACAATGAG.